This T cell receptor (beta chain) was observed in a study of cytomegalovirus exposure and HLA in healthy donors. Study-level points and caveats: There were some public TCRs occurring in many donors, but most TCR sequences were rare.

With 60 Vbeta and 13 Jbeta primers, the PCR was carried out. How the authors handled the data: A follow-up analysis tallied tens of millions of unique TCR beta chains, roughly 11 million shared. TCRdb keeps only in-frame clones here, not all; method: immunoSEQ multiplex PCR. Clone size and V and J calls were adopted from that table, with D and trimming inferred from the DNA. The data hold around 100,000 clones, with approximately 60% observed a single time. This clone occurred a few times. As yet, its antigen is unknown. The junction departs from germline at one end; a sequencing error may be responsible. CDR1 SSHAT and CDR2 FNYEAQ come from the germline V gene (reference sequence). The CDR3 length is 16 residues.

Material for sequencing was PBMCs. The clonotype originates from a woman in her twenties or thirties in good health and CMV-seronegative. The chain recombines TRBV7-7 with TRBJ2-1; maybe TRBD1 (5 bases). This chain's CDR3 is CASSLTRASPHNEQFF. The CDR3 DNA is TGTGCTAGCAGCTTAACCAGGGCCTCTCCCCACAATGAGCAGTTCTTC.